The T cell receptor beta chain under discussion was sequenced for a study of T-cell reconstitution after alpha-beta-depleted transplantation in children (dated by TCRdb to about 2016). Background for the entire study: The study quantitatively tracked T-cell immune reconstitution after TCRalphabeta/CD19-depleted allogeneic hematopoietic cell transplantation in children using TCR repertoire profiling.

The library was made by PCR. Sequencing used an Illumina HiSeq 2500. TCR library preparation used molecular barcoding, with unique molecular identifiers applied to normalize quantification of the TCRbeta repertoire. The public reads were quality trimmed at Q25 with fastp and then assembled into clones with MiXCR by TCRdb, keeping productive beta chains. Entries that share a CDR3 protein sequence are merged under the most common genes and DNA. Across this sample there are some 640,000 distinct CDR3 sequences, with roughly 15% seen only once. The top ten constitute over 0.95% of the sample. This clonotype has ten or more counts. The antigen it recognizes is unknown. Base-call qualities are not available, and no considerably larger clone is one nucleotide away. The CDR3 contains 14 residues, cysteine and phenylalanine counted. Only the CDR3 DNA stays, 42 bases, in frame from base 1. The germline V gene supplies CDR1 SGHTA and CDR2 FQGNSA. The trim is 3 bases for V and 5 bases for J, with a gap of 13 bases between the germline ends.

The sequence joins TRBV7-2 to TRBJ1-1; possibly the D gene is TRBD1, per 5 matching bases. The sequence derives from a human donor who donated a stem cell graft to a child with acute myeloid leukemia. Here the sequenced sample was PBMCs from the stem cell graft donor, taken from the stem cell graft. The CDR3 region: CASSLRLGGTEAFF. The DNA reads TGTGCCAGCAGCTTGCGACTGGGGGGAACTGAAGCTTTCTTT.